The clone carrying this TCR beta chain showed up many times. What it binds is not known. The junction differs from germline at one of its ends, possibly a read error. This sample is drawn from a study of response to subunit inactivated influenza vaccine. Study results and limitations: Each seasonal influenza vaccination, the authors suggested, recruits few new T cells.

MiXCR was run by TCRdb on the RT-PCR reads, yielding one entry per CDR3 protein. The sample has around 750,000 distinct CDR3 sequences; over 20% are singletons. This CDR3 is built from 13 residues. The origin of this receptor is a man aged 45 to 65 who received an inactivated influenza vaccine. This specimen consisted of PBMCs from blood, obtained approximately 5 days after vaccination. This rearrangement joins TRBV12-3 or TRBV12-4 to TRBJ1-1; the match to TRBD1 covers 7 bases. CDR3: CASSLGQVLSAFF. CDR3 DNA sequence: TGTGCCAGCAGCTTAGGACAGGTCCTGTCAGCTTTCTTT.